This passage covers 9 T cell receptor beta chains from one sample sequenced in a study of blood T cell repertoires in COVID-19. Profiling relied on immunoSEQ multiplex PCR, and the TCRdb table lists in-frame clones only, not all of them. The table lists some 150,000 clones, roughly 82% of them singletons. Sequenced material: peripheral blood. The receptors derive from a woman in her sixties or seventies with acute or convalescent COVID-19.

This clone turned up a few times. This CDR3 is CASRGEDSTWNTEAFF. The DNA for the CDR3 is TGTGCCAGTCGGGGGGAGGATAGTACATGGAACACTGAAGCTTTCTTT. The gene calls are TRBV28 and TRBJ1-1; D perhaps matches TRBD1 (5 bases). The CDR3 runs 16 residues. V lost 9 bases and J lost 1, with 21 bases in between. Per germline, CDR1 MDHEN and CDR2 SYDVKM.

This sequence joins TRBV2 and TRBJ2-1, with 15 bases matching TRBD2. V gave up 4 bases and J gave up 7 bases; unmatched junction bases: 2. Per germline, CDR1 SNHLY and CDR2 FYNNEI. This CDR3 region has 15 residues. CDR3 nucleotide sequence: TGTGCCAGCAGTGCGGGACTAGCGGGAGGAAATGAGCAGTTCTTC. Its translation is CASSAGLAGGNEQFF.

V gene TRBV18 combines with J gene TRBJ1-2; the D gene is possibly TRBD1 (5 bases). The CDR3 consists of 15 residues. From germline, CDR1 is KGHSH and CDR2 LQKENI. V was clipped by 3 bases and J by 3 bases, with 14 bases between them. The DNA of the CDR3 is TGTGCCAGCTCACCTGAGGACACCCCATACTATGGCTACACCTTC. Translation: CASSPEDTPYYGYTF.

The chain links TRBV5-1 to TRBJ1-4, with no clear D. Trimming cost V 0 bases and J 10 bases, with 10 bases left between them. The CDR3 is 13 residues long. Germline-derived CDR1 and CDR2 are SGHRS and YFSETQ. In DNA, the CDR3 is TGCGCCAGCAGCTTGGCCGTAGATCCAAAACTGTTTTTT. This gives the protein CASSLAVDPKLFF.

The chain couples TRBV7-9 to TRBJ2-2; 8 positions match TRBD2. Germline assignment: CDR1 SEHNR and CDR2 FQNEAQ (reference sequence). The CDR3 runs 15 residues. V dropped 6 bases and J dropped 5; count of bases not matched to a gene: 8. This CDR3 is CASRRAGEDTGELFF. The CDR3 nucleotides are TGTGCCAGCAGGCGAGCGGGAGAAGATACCGGGGAGCTGTTTTTT.

The chain uses TRBV21-1 and TRBJ2-7; the table assigns TRBD2, which was not confirmed against the DNA. TRBV21-1 is marked as a pseudogene. This CDR3 spans 15 amino acids. CDR3 in amino acids: CAIRGEGGRVYEQYF. Here the CDR3 DNA reads TGTGCCATACGGGGGGAAGGGGGGAGAGTTTACGAGCAGTACTTC.

The chain uses TRBV7-8 and TRBJ1-3; D gene ambiguous. This CDR3 comprises 16 residues. Trimming shortened V by 1 base and J by 4 bases, and 14 bases separated the two germline ends. CDR1 is SGHVS, CDR2 FQNEAQ, per germline. The CDR3: CASSLGSVKNGNTIYF. The CDR3 nucleotides are TGTGCCAGCAGCTTAGGGTCAGTCAAGAACGGAAACACCATATATTTT.

The chain is built from TRBV7-2 and TRBJ2-5; a possible D gene is TRBD1 (5 bases). The length of the CDR3 is 13 residues. Trimming took 0 bases from V and 6 from J, leaving 8 bases between them. Per germline, CDR1 SGHTA and CDR2 FQGNSA. Here the CDR3 DNA reads TGTGCCAGCAGCTTAGCCAGGGCAAAGACCCAGTACTTC. As protein: CASSLARAKTQYF.

The V call is TRBV6-6, the J call TRBJ1-2, with D possibly TRBD1 on 6 matching bases. Deletions cut 8 bases from V and 4 bases from J, with 17 bases between. Germline CDR1 and CDR2: MNHNY and SVGAGI (reference sequence). CDR3 length: 14 residues. The CDR3 DNA reads as TGTGCCAGCGGGAGTGAAGGGGGGGGCTATGGCTACACCTTC. Amino acids: CASGSEGGGYGYTF.